The source of this TCR beta chain is a study of control samples from healthy donors and cancer patients. The germline V gene has CDR1 KGHDR and CDR2 SFDVKD. V was pared by 5 bases and J by 2 bases, with 7 bases of the junction left unmatched. The CDR3 has 16 residues. Sequenced by immunoSEQ multiplex PCR; TCRdb stores in-frame clones only, minus some. The table lists 200,000 to 250,000 clones, roughly 94% of them singletons, with about 1.6% in the top ten. The chain joins TRBV24-1 to TRBJ2-5; 10 nucleotides match TRBD2. The sequence was collected from a man in his forties or fifties in good health. Specimen: blood. This CDR3 is CATSGDSGGKQETQYF. The CDR3 coding sequence is TGTGCCACCAGTGGGGATAGCGGGGGGAAGCAAGAGACCCAGTACTTC.